One and the same sample provided the 16 T cell receptor beta chains below, sequenced in a study of OX40 agonist ivuxolimab in advanced cancers. The method behind the library was the immunoSEQ multiplex PCR assay. TCRdb stores this immuneACCESS table with in-frame sequences only. Part of the clones is absent; in the studies checked, under half of the shortfall reflects unresolved V genes, and no reason is known for the rest. The sample table holds about 100,000 clones, of which approximately 91% were seen once. The ten most abundant clones make up about 0.15% of the sample. This sample comprised CD4+ or CD8+ T cells sorted from blood, obtained in a trial of the OX40 agonist ivuxolimab. The receptors derive from an adult with an advanced solid tumor such as melanoma, head and neck, liver or kidney cancer.

CDR3 bases: TGCGCCAGCAGCTTGGGGGCGGTGTCAGATACGCAGTATTTT. Translating gives CASSLGAVSDTQYF. The genes are TRBV5-1 and TRBJ2-3; D is ambiguous. Germline V gene data show CDR1 as SGHRS and CDR2 as YFSETQ. V lost 0 bases to trimming and J lost 4 bases, with 9 bases between them. The CDR3 length is 14 residues.

This rearrangement joins TRBV7-9 to TRBJ1-2; D gene uncertain. This CDR3 is built from 13 residues. Germline-derived CDR1 and CDR2 are SEHNR and FQNEAQ (reference sequence). V lost 4 bases and J 5 bases, leaving 11 bases between the germline ends. The CDR3 nucleotides read TGTGCCAGCAGCTCCTCAAGCTTTTATGGCTACACCTTC. It is translated as CASSSSSFYGYTF.

This clone appeared once. This sequence joins TRBV2 and TRBJ2-2, with D possibly being TRBD1 (6 bases). From germline, CDR1 is SNHLY and CDR2 FYNNEI. V was clipped by 2 bases and J by 6 bases, with 16 bases between them. There are 16 residues in the CDR3. CDR3 DNA sequence: TGTGCCAGCAGTGAATGGGGCAGGGGCGAATCCGGGGAGCTGTTTTTT. Its protein product is CASSEWGRGESGELFF.

The chain combines TRBV2 with TRBJ1-4; D is unresolved. This CDR3 comprises 13 residues. CDR1 and CDR2 (germline): SNHLY, FYNNEI. Trimming removed 6 bases from V and 8 bases from J, with 13 bases in between. CDR3 sequence: CASSQDLGEKLFF. For the CDR3, the DNA is TGTGCCAGCAGCCAAGACCTCGGGGAAAAACTGTTTTTT.

The chain joins TRBV2 to TRBJ2-7; D tentatively fits TRBD1 or TRBD2 (5 bases each). Germline CDR1 is SNHLY and CDR2 is FYNNEI. Trimming pared 7 bases from V and 3 bases from J, leaving 10 bases between. The length of the CDR3 is 12 residues. For the CDR3, the DNA is TGTGCCAGCATCAGGGAGAACTACGAGCAGTACTTC. Protein: CASIRENYEQYF. Full variable domain (remainder filled in from reference TRBV2 and TRBJ2-7): EPEVTQTPSHQVTQMGQEVILRCVPISNHLYFYWYRQILGQKVEFLVSFYNNEISEKSEIFDDQFSVERPDGSNFTLKIRSTKLEDSAMYFCASIRENYEQYFGPGTRLTVT.

The rearrangement links TRBV6-1 to TRBJ2-6; D is unresolved. V lost 1 base and J lost 4, with 5 bases in between. Germline values: CDR1 MNHNS, CDR2 SASEGT. The CDR3 is 14 residues long. The CDR3 sequence is CASSEGNGANVLTF. The DNA for the CDR3 is TGTGCCAGCAGTGAAGGGAACGGGGCCAACGTCCTGACTTTC.

The chain is built from TRBV30 and TRBJ2-1; D ambiguous. V was cut by 2 bases and J by 7 bases, with 6 bases left in between. Germline V CDR1 and CDR2: GTSNPN, SVGIG (reference sequence). This CDR3 region has 11 residues. CDR3 DNA: TGTGCCTGGAGTCCTTGGAATGAGCAGTTCTTC. Amino acids: CAWSPWNEQFF.

The V call is TRBV15, the J call TRBJ2-1, with D uncertain. The V gene's germline CDR1 is LNHNV and CDR2 YYDKDF (reference sequence). The CDR3 covers 15 residues. With 1 base removed from V and 0 bases from J, the gap between germline ends came to 7 bases. The CDR3 sequence: CATSRVTSSYNEQFF. The CDR3 DNA is TGTGCCACCAGCAGAGTGACGAGCTCCTACAATGAGCAGTTCTTC.

The chain links TRBV28 to TRBJ2-7, with D maybe TRBD1 (6 bases). This CDR3 is built from 14 residues. The germline V gene encodes CDR1 MDHEN and CDR2 SYDVKM. The V end was cut by 1 base, the J end by 3 bases, with 10 bases between. The CDR3 here is CASSLSGHDYEQYF. In nucleotides, the CDR3 is TGTGCCAGCAGTTTATCGGGACACGACTACGAGCAGTACTTC.

The chain combines TRBV27 with TRBJ1-2; TRBD1 aligns across 7 bases. There are 13 residues in the CDR3. Germline CDR1 reads MNHEY; CDR2 reads SMNVEV (reference sequence). V dropped 6 bases and J dropped 8; count of bases not matched to a gene: 9. The CDR3 DNA follows: TGTGCCAGCAGAAGAACAGGGGAAATCGGCTACACCTTC. This encodes CASRRTGEIGYTF.

This chain joins TRBV7-3 and TRBJ2-3; 12 positions agree with TRBD2. Germline loops: CDR1 SGHTA, CDR2 FQGTGA. The CDR3 is made up of 18 amino acids. After removal of 4 bases from V and 6 bases from J, the junction contained 14 bases not matched to a gene. The CDR3 sequence is CASSSQEGGLAGSDTQYF. The CDR3 DNA reads as TGTGCCAGCAGCTCACAGGAGGGTGGACTAGCGGGGTCGGATACGCAGTATTTT.

The chain couples TRBV2 to TRBJ2-7, with a tentative D call TRBD2 (6 bases). The CDR3 spans 12 residues. V shed 6 bases and J shed 6 bases, with 12 bases lying between them. CDR1 and CDR2 from the germline V gene are SNHLY and FYNNEI. CDR3 bases: TGTGCCAGCAGGGACCTCGGGGGCGAGCAGTACTTC. Amino acids: CASRDLGGEQYF.

The chain joins TRBV21-1 to TRBJ2-4; the DNA was not used to check the table's D call, TRBD1. TRBV21-1 is shown as a pseudogene. The CDR3 spans 13 residues. The CDR3 spells CASSKDRVNIQYF. CDR3 in DNA: TGTGCCAGCAGCAAAGACAGGGTGAACATTCAGTACTTC.

The genes are TRBV19 and TRBJ1-5; 8 nucleotides align to TRBD1. The V gene end was trimmed by 6 bases and the J gene end by 6 bases; junction bases not matched to a gene: 10. In germline, CDR1 is LNHDA, CDR2 SQIVND (reference sequence). The CDR3 has 15 amino acids. The CDR3 reads CASSTPRGLSQPQHF. The CDR3 DNA sequence: TGTGCCAGTAGCACCCCCAGGGGGCTCAGTCAGCCCCAGCATTTT.

The chain links TRBV18 to TRBJ1-6; tentatively, D is TRBD1 (5 bases). Germline lookup yields CDR1 KGHSH and CDR2 LQKENI. This CDR3 has 15 residues. V was clipped by 6 bases and J by 7 bases, with 16 bases between them. In DNA form, the CDR3 reads TGTGCCAGCTCCCCCGGGCTGGGGGTAAATTCACCCCTCCACTTT. As protein: CASSPGLGVNSPLHF.

The rearrangement joins TRBV27 to TRBJ2-7; weak D call: TRBD1 (5 bases). Germline loops: CDR1 MNHEY, CDR2 SMNVEV (reference sequence). The CDR3 is 15 amino acids. With 1 base removed from V and 5 bases from J, the gap between germline ends came to 15 bases. In DNA form, the CDR3 reads TGTGCCAGCAGTTTATACAGGACCCGTGGGAACGAGCAGTACTTC. Its protein is CASSLYRTRGNEQYF.